This T cell receptor beta chain was captured by sequencing in a study of shared clonotypes between healthy human individuals. With 1 base clipped from V and 4 bases from J, the junction kept 2 bases outside the gene matches. The CDR3 length is 14 residues. Germline V CDR1 and CDR2: SEHNR, FQNEAQ (reference sequence). With regard to this clone: Other DNA sequences within the sample encode an identical CDR3.

At deep level, the assay was performed. In the authors' methods: Junction-only sequences produced by ImmunoSEQ had no quality scores, so filtering differed. Only in-frame clones appear in the TCRdb table, and some are missing; sequencing was by immunoSEQ multiplex PCR. That table is the source of V, J and clone size, and D and trimming were worked out from the DNA. The sample lists some 600,000 clones, 90% to 97% seen once, with approximately 0.1% in the top ten. Naive CD8 cells were CD45RO-negative, positively selected for CCR7, excluding terminally differentiated effector memory CD45RA+ cells. Adults of Caucasian background living in Nashville, Tennessee made up all donors.

Sequencing was performed on naive CD8+ T cells sorted from blood. The receptor was isolated from a young woman in good health. The chain links TRBV7-9 to TRBJ2-7; 9 bases align to TRBD1. The CDR3 sequence: CASSLGGQGYEQYF. In nucleotides, the CDR3 is TGTGCCAGCAGCTTAGGGGGACAGGGATACGAGCAGTACTTC.